This is a list of T cell receptor beta chains from one sample in a study of shared clonotypes between healthy human individuals. The table came from immunoSEQ multiplex PCR; TCRdb's copy has only in-frame clones and leaves some out. Here the sample spans approximately 810,000 clones, about 92% being singletons. Sequencing was done on a sample of naive CD8+ T cells sorted from blood. The receptors come from a young man in good health. The CDR3 runs from the conserved cysteine through the conserved F or W. The order of the fields is V gene, J gene, clone size, D gene, CDR3 DNA, CDR3 protein. D genes are given only for firm matches. The size entry is marked missing in some rows and otherwise reads once, few, many or a size class.

TRBV27,TRBJ2-7,NA,TRBD2,TGTGCCAGCAGTTATCGGACTAGCTACTACGAGCAGTACTTC,CASSYRTSYYEQYF
TRBV9,TRBJ1-2,NA,NA,TGTGCCAGTTTCAGCAACGATGGCTACACCTTC,CASFSNDGYTF
TRBV27,TRBJ2-1,NA,NA,TGTGCCAGCAGTTTAGGGGGGTGGAGCTCCTACAATGAGCAGTTCTTC,CASSLGGWSSYNEQFF
TRBV4-3,TRBJ2-7,NA,NA,TGCGCCAGCAGCCCCAGTCGAGGCGGAACCTACGAGCAGTACTTC,CASSPSRGGTYEQYF
TRBV7-9,TRBJ2-4,NA,TRBD1,TGTGCCAGCAGGAAGGGACAGGGGGAAAACATTCAGTACTTC,CASRKGQGENIQYF
TRBV18,TRBJ2-7,NA,TRBD1,TGTGCCAGCTCCGAGAGGACAGGTTACTACGAGCAGTACTTC,CASSERTGYYEQYF
TRBV28,TRBJ2-1,NA,NA,TGTGCCAGCAGTCCGATGGTGACAGCATCTTCCTACAATGAGCAGTTCTTC,CASSPMVTASSYNEQFF
TRBV21-1,TRBJ2-2,NA,NA,TGTGCCAGCAGGGACAGGAGACGGGAGCTGTTTTTT,CASRDRRRELFF
TRBV30,TRBJ2-7,NA,NA,TGTGCCTGGAGCGTCGGAAGCTCCTACGAGCAGTACTTC,CAWSVGSSYEQYF
TRBV7-9,TRBJ2-1,NA,TRBD2,TGTGCCAGCAGCTTAGCCGGGACTAGCAATGAGCAGTTCTTC,CASSLAGTSNEQFF
TRBV5-8,TRBJ1-1,NA,NA,TGTGCCAGCAGCATAGCCATGAACACTGAAGCTTTCTTT,CASSIAMNTEAFF
TRBV28,TRBJ2-7,NA,TRBD1,TGTGCCAGCAGTTCCAGGGACAGGGGCCGCTACGAGCAGTACTTC,CASSSRDRGRYEQYF
TRBV27,TRBJ1-4,NA,NA,TGTGCCAGCAGTCCTTCAGGGGCAACTAATGAAAAACTGTTTTTT,CASSPSGATNEKLFF
TRBV11-2,TRBJ1-1,NA,NA,TGTGCCAGCAGCTTAGGAGAGGGTGAAGCTTTCTTT,CASSLGEGEAFF
TRBV5-8,TRBJ1-5,NA,NA,TGTGCCAGCCAACCGAATGTGACAGTGGGCCAGCCCCAGCATTTT,CASQPNVTVGQPQHF
TRBV27,TRBJ2-1,NA,NA,TGTGCCAGCCTCTCCTACGGCTACAATGAGCAGTTCTTC,CASLSYGYNEQFF
TRBV7-9,TRBJ2-1,NA,TRBD2,TGTGCCAGCAGCTTATATAGCGGGGCCAGAAGAGATGAGCAGTTCTTC,CASSLYSGARRDEQFF
TRBV5-1,TRBJ1-1,NA,TRBD1,TGCGCCAGCAGCCCCGGGACAGGGAATACTGAAGCTTTCTTT,CASSPGTGNTEAFF
TRBV19,TRBJ1-5,NA,NA,TGTGCCAGTAGCCCACAGGGATTTAAAAATCAGCCCCAGCATTTT,CASSPQGFKNQPQHF
TRBV11-2,TRBJ2-1,NA,NA,TGTGCCAGCAGCTACGAGCTGGGCAGCTCCTACAATGAGCAGTTCTTC,CASSYELGSSYNEQFF
TRBV12-5,TRBJ1-1,once,TRBD1,TGTGCTAGTGGTTTGGTACGTGGGACAGGGTTTCAGGGGGTCACTGAAGCTTTCTTT,CASGLVRGTGFQGVTEAFF
TRBV5-1,TRBJ2-7,once,TRBD1,TGCGCCAGCAGCTTGGCTCTGTTCCAGGGGGACTACGAGCAGTACTTC,CASSLALFQGDYEQYF
TRBV7-6,TRBJ2-5,NA,NA,TGTGCCAGCAGCTTCAAACCGGGACATGAGGGGGGACGGTACCAAGAGACCCAGTACTTC,CASSFKPGHEGGRYQETQYF
TRBV27,TRBJ2-7,NA,TRBD2,TGTGCCAGCAGTTCCGGGGGAGGGCCTCAGGCCTCCGAGCAGTACTTC,CASSSGGGPQASEQYF
TRBV29-1,TRBJ2-7,NA,TRBD2,TGCAGCGTTGACAGGGAGGGCTCCTACGAGCAGTACTTC,CSVDREGSYEQYF
TRBV2,TRBJ2-3,NA,NA,TGTGCCAGCCGCCTTGGGGAAGGCCTCACAGATACGCAGTATTTT,CASRLGEGLTDTQYF
TRBV19,TRBJ2-1,NA,NA,TGTGCCAGTAGTATAGTGTGGAGCTCCTACAATGAGCAGTTCTTC,CASSIVWSSYNEQFF
TRBV11-2,TRBJ2-4,once,NA,TGTGCCAGCAGCTTAGGTTCCCTCGGATTAGCCAAAAACATTCAGTACTTC,CASSLGSLGLAKNIQYF
TRBV5-1,TRBJ2-1,NA,TRBD2,TGCGCCAGCAGCATCGAGACTAGCGGGAGGCCCGGTGATGGTGAGCAGTTCTTC,CASSIETSGRPGDGEQFF
TRBV5-1,TRBJ2-1,NA,NA,TGCGCCAGCAGCTTGGGGGTCAATGAGCAGTTCTTC,CASSLGVNEQFF
TRBV7-2,TRBJ2-2,NA,TRBD2,TGTGCCAGCAGCTTAGATCTAGCGGCAGTGCCCGGGGAGCTGTTTTTT,CASSLDLAAVPGELFF
TRBV29-1,TRBJ2-3,NA,NA,TGCAGCGGATCTTTTTCGGATACGCAGTATTTT,CSGSFSDTQYF
TRBV6-5,TRBJ2-3,NA,TRBD2,TGTGCCAGCAACAAACTAGCGTTTAGCACAGATACGCAGTATTTT,CASNKLAFSTDTQYF
TRBV27,TRBJ1-5,NA,NA,TGTGCCAGCAGTCGCCAGGGAATCAATCAGCCCCAGCATTTT,CASSRQGINQPQHF
TRBV4-2,TRBJ2-1,NA,NA,TGTGCCAGCAGCGAAGACAGTGGTTTTGTGAATGAGCAGTTCTTC,CASSEDSGFVNEQFF
TRBV6-5,TRBJ2-7,NA,NA,TGTGCCAGCAGCCCTAATGCGTACGAGCAGTACTTC,CASSPNAYEQYF
TRBV5-5,TRBJ2-7,NA,NA,TGTGCCAGCAGCCCGTGGGGGGACATTGTCTACGAGCAGTACTTC,CASSPWGDIVYEQYF
TRBV6-1,TRBJ2-7,NA,NA,TGTGCCAGCAGTGAAGAGGGGCTAGGGTTATCTTTCTACGAGCAGTACTTC,CASSEEGLGLSFYEQYF
TRBV18,TRBJ2-7,NA,TRBD2,TGTGCCAGCTCACCAGTGACAGCCCATAGCGGGAGGGCACAGTACGAGCAGTACTTC,CASSPVTAHSGRAQYEQYF
TRBV4-1,TRBJ1-1,NA,TRBD1,TGCGCCACGGCCCTTGGGACAGGTAAAGAAGCTTTCTTT,CATALGTGKEAFF
TRBV27,TRBJ2-2,NA,NA,TGTGCCAGCAGTCCGCAGGGATTCCCCGGGGAGCTGTTTTTT,CASSPQGFPGELFF
TRBV6-1,TRBJ1-1,NA,NA,TGTGCCAGCAGTGAAGGGGGGACTCGAGGGCTGAACACTGAAGCTTTCTTT,CASSEGGTRGLNTEAFF
TRBV4-3,TRBJ2-3,NA,NA,TGCGCCAGCAGCCAAGAGGGGGCGGGACTTACAGATACGCAGTATTTT,CASSQEGAGLTDTQYF
TRBV7-9,TRBJ2-2,NA,NA,TGTGCCAGCAGCCAGACAGGAATGAACACCGGGGAGCTGTTTTTT,CASSQTGMNTGELFF
TRBV9,TRBJ2-7,NA,NA,TGTGCCAGCAGCTATCTGCCCCAGGGAAATACCTACGAGCAGTACTTC,CASSYLPQGNTYEQYF
TRBV1,TRBJ1-1,NA,NA,TGCACCAGCGGCGTAAGGAGGAAGGCTTTCTTT,CTSGVRRKAFF
TRBV7-8,TRBJ2-3,NA,TRBD2,TGTGCCAGCAGCCCTAGCGGGATATCCACAGATACGCAGTATTTT,CASSPSGISTDTQYF
TRBV7-2,TRBJ2-5,NA,NA,TGTGCCAGCAGCACGCCCGGGAGAAAAGAAGAGACCCAGTACTTC,CASSTPGRKEETQYF
TRBV18,TRBJ1-2,NA,NA,TGTGCCAGCTCACCGTCCGTCCAAGAAGGCCCAGCCTATGGCTACACCTTC,CASSPSVQEGPAYGYTF
TRBV4-1,TRBJ2-7,NA,NA,TGCGCCAGCAGCCAAGTCCGATACTCCTACGAGCAGTACTTC,CASSQVRYSYEQYF
TRBV5-8,TRBJ1-5,NA,TRBD1,TGTGCCAGCAGCTTGGCGACAGGGAGTTGGATTCAGCCCCAGCATTTT,CASSLATGSWIQPQHF
TRBV9,TRBJ1-2,NA,NA,TGTGCCAGCAGCAAAACAGGGACGGGTAACTATGGCTACACCTTC,CASSKTGTGNYGYTF
TRBV6-1,TRBJ1-2,NA,NA,TGTGCCACTAGTATCAGGGCCAACTATGGCTACACCTTC,CATSIRANYGYTF